The T cell receptor beta chain under discussion was sequenced for a study of T-cell reconstitution after alpha-beta-depleted transplantation in children. General observations from the study: Reports say that about two months after transplant, the alpha-beta T cells came out of several hundred graft clones that had expanded. Some patients' high day-60 TCRbeta diversity was attributed to recipient cells surviving conditioning.

Unique molecular identifiers featured in how the TCRbeta library was prepared. TCRdb re-derived calls from the PCR reads in MiXCR, one entry per CDR3 protein. The table shows some 290,000 distinct CDR3 sequences, with approximately 23% occurring only once. This clonotype occurred a few times. The antigen is undetermined. The V gene's germline CDR1 is SGHRS and CDR2 YFSETQ. Trimming removed 1 base from V and 6 bases from J, with 4 bases in between. There are 12 residues in the CDR3. This clonotype originated in a male patient aged 10 to 17 who had a stem cell transplant for acute lymphoblastic leukemia, so the T cells may come from the graft donor. The material sequenced was PBMCs, mostly from graft donor cells, taken 180 days after TCRalphabeta/CD19-depleted stem cell transplant. V usage is TRBV5-1 and J usage is TRBJ2-2; unclear D gene. Here the CDR3 reads CASSLHSGELFF. CDR3 in DNA: TGCGCCAGCAGCTTGCATTCCGGGGAGCTGTTTTTT.